Each of the 4 T cell receptor beta chains below was sequenced from the same sample in a study of cytotoxic CD8 clonotypes in ibrutinib-treated CLL. Profiling relied on immunoSEQ multiplex PCR, and the TCRdb table lists in-frame clones only, not all of them. The table has approximately 200,000 clones, about two thirds seen once. Sequencing used PBMCs, obtained after 24 months of ibrutinib treatment. The receptors here all came from a human donor with chronic lymphocytic leukemia.

The rearrangement uses TRBV7-3 and TRBJ2-1, with 8 bases identical to TRBD2. The length of the CDR3 is 17 residues. The germline V gene has CDR1 SGHTA and CDR2 FQGTGA. The J segment lost 6 bases and the V segment lost 1 base, leaving 11 bases of the junction unmatched. CDR3 DNA: TGTGCCAGCAGCTTAAGGATTGCTAGCGGGCCGGGCAATGAGCAGTTCTTC. Its protein product is CASSLRIASGPGNEQFF.

Only one count was recorded for this clone. CDR3 residues: CAISVPGSYEQYF. The CDR3 nucleotides are TGTGCCATCAGTGTGCCAGGTAGCTACGAGCAGTACTTC. The J gene is TRBJ2-7, the V gene TRBV10-3; no clear D gene. Deletions cut 4 bases from V and 3 bases from J, with 10 bases between. The length of the CDR3 is 13 residues. The V gene's germline CDR1 is ENHRY and CDR2 SYGVKD.

To note about this clone: A junction end diverges from the germline sequence, so it may reflect a read error. The CDR3 coding sequence is TGTGCTAGCAGCTTGGCTTTAAGCTCCTACAATGAGCAGTTCTTC. Translation gives CASSLALSSYNEQFF. The V call is TRBV7-7, the J call TRBJ2-1; D not certain. The CDR3 loop spans 15 amino acids. CDR1 is SSHAT and CDR2 is FNYEAQ in the germline V gene (reference sequence).

J is TRBJ1-1 and V is TRBV9, with D unresolved. Between the trimmed V and J ends, which lost 2 bases and 5 bases, there was a span of 13 bases. The CDR3 has 14 amino acids. CDR1 and CDR2 (germline): SGDLS, YYNGEE. CDR3 residues: CASSVSGRGTEAFF. The CDR3 DNA reads TGTGCCAGCAGCGTTTCCGGGAGAGGGACTGAAGCTTTCTTT.